These 18 T cell receptor beta chains were all obtained from the same sample, sequenced in a study of T cells in Graves' hyperthyroidism and ophthalmopathy. The CDR3 regions of TCR beta were amplified from RNA transcripts. The study used the HTBI primer set for a first-round RT-PCR of the TCR CDR3. TCRdb ran MiXCR on the multiplex PCR reads and lists one entry per CDR3 protein. The sample shows some 620,000 distinct CDR3 sequences, 16% of them seen only once. The sample taken for sequencing was blood. These receptors all stem from a woman between 25 and 40 years old with Graves' hyperthyroidism.

There are many counts of this clonotype. The V gene is TRBV20-1, the J gene TRBJ2-7, with D perhaps matching TRBD1 or TRBD2 (5 bases each). The V and J ends lost 5 bases and 2 bases respectively, with 10 bases between them. The CDR3 runs to 12 residues. Germline loops: CDR1 DFQATT, CDR2 SNEGSKA (reference sequence). The CDR3 reads CSAEGTAYEQYF. DNA of the CDR3: TGCAGTGCTGAGGGGACGGCCTACGAGCAGTACTTC.

As concerns this clonotype: A much bigger clone sits one base away, suggesting this may be a read error. Given the absence of the conserved phenylalanine or tryptophan at the CDR3 end, a read error is likely. The chain links TRBV4-2 to TRBJ1-1; D uncertain. Deletions cut 11 bases from V and 1 base from J, with 41 bases between. CDR3 length equals 22 residues. CDR1 is LGHNA and CDR2 is YNFKEQ in the germline V gene. The CDR3 DNA reads as TGTGCCTGGAGCCCCATGTCAAAGGTAGCCGCGACCCCGATGACCTCGAACACTGAAGCTTTCTCT. It translates to CAWSPMSKVAATPMTSNTEAFS.

The genes are TRBV27 and TRBJ1-4, with TRBD1 matching over 8 bases. V lost 4 bases to trimming and J lost 6 bases; unmatched junction nucleotides: 4. In germline, CDR1 is MNHEY, CDR2 SMNVEV (reference sequence). The CDR3 is made up of 14 amino acids. The CDR3 reads CASSSTGADEKLFF. The CDR3 DNA reads TGTGCCAGCAGTTCGACAGGGGCAGATGAAAAACTGTTTTTT.

Remarks on this clonotype: A much larger clone lies a single base off, so this may be a read error. J is TRBJ1-5 and V is TRBV19; tentatively, D is TRBD1 (5 bases). The CDR3 consists of 13 residues. The germline CDR1 and CDR2 sequences are LNHDA and SQIVND (reference sequence). V was shortened by 9 bases and J by 2 bases, with 11 bases between the two germline ends. CDR3 sequence (DNA): TGTGCCAGCAACCGACAGCGCAATCAGCCCCAGCATTTT. Translating gives CASNRQRNQPQHF.

This clonotype was counted only a few times. J is TRBJ2-7 and V is TRBV5-1, with 7 nucleotides matching TRBD1. Per the germline V gene, CDR1 is SGHRS and CDR2 is YFSETQ. V shed 3 bases, J shed 0 bases, and the junction held 6 bases outside the gene matches. The CDR3 runs to 15 residues. Written as DNA, the CDR3 is TGCGCCAGCAGCTCGGCCGGGACAGCCTCCTACGAGCAGTACTTC. The encoded protein is CASSSAGTASYEQYF.

This clonotype was seen a few times. The chain has TRBV4-1 and TRBJ2-7, with TRBD1 identical over 8 bases. The length of the CDR3 is 15 residues. CDR1 and CDR2 from the germline V gene are MGHRA and YSYEKL. Trimming at V came to 1 base and at J to 1 base, leaving 3 bases not matched to a gene. DNA of the CDR3: TGCGCCAGCAGCCAAGGAACAGGGGGGTCCTACGAGCAGTACTTC. Translation: CASSQGTGGSYEQYF.

The chain carries TRBV5-1 and TRBJ2-3, with D possibly called TRBD1 or TRBD2 (5 bases each). Trimming removed 2 bases from V and 9 bases from J, with 19 bases in between. This CDR3 spans 15 amino acids. Per the germline V gene, CDR1 is SGHRS and CDR2 is YFSETQ. Written as DNA, the CDR3 is TGCGCCAGCAGCTTAGGCTACGGGGTAGGGGACACGCAGTATTTT. This encodes CASSLGYGVGDTQYF.

V and J are TRBV29-1 and TRBJ2-1; the match to TRBD1 covers 9 bases. The length of the CDR3 is 14 residues. The V gene end was trimmed by 7 bases and the J gene end by 8 bases; junction bases not matched to a gene: 12. The germline gives CDR1 SQVTM, CDR2 ANQGSEA. The CDR3 sequence is CSGDKGQGSDEQFF. The CDR3 nucleotides read TGCAGCGGGGATAAGGGACAGGGCAGCGATGAGCAGTTCTTC.

The chain carries TRBV27 and TRBJ1-1; TRBD1 matches 11 bases. The CDR3 length is 15 residues. The V gene end was trimmed by 5 bases and the J gene end by 3 bases; junction bases not matched to a gene: 5. CDR1 MNHEY and CDR2 SMNVEV come from the germline V gene (reference sequence). The CDR3 here is CASSTGQGAYTEAFF. For the CDR3, the DNA is TGTGCCAGCAGTACTGGACAGGGGGCTTACACTGAAGCTTTCTTT.

The chain links TRBV20-1 to TRBJ2-3, with D possibly being TRBD1 or TRBD2 (6 bases each). V was trimmed by 5 bases and J by 2 bases, leaving 17 bases between them. The CDR3 extends over 15 amino acids. Germline assignment: CDR1 DFQATT and CDR2 SNEGSKA (reference sequence). The CDR3 DNA reads as TGCAGTGCTCCAACCTCACGGGGGCCCACAGATACGCAGTATTTT. Its translation is CSAPTSRGPTDTQYF.

The chain recombines TRBV29-1 with TRBJ2-3; D is perhaps TRBD2 (5 bases). The V gene's germline CDR1 is SQVTM and CDR2 ANQGSEA. The CDR3 covers 15 residues. V was pared by 1 base and J by 2 bases, with 13 bases between. The CDR3, as DNA: TGCAGCGTTGAAGGAGGGTCCCCCCCCACAGATACGCAGTATTTT. Residues: CSVEGGSPPTDTQYF.

This clonotype was observed at least ten times. The J gene is TRBJ2-7, the V gene TRBV27; D not resolved. Trimming removed 0 bases at V and 4 bases at J, with 7 bases between. Germline lookup yields CDR1 MNHEY and CDR2 SMNVEV (reference sequence). CDR3 length: 13 residues. This CDR3 is CASSLSLGYEQYF. The CDR3 region has the DNA TGTGCCAGCAGTTTATCGTTGGGGTACGAGCAGTACTTC.

This clonotype was counted at least ten times. V and J are TRBV10-3 and TRBJ1-3; D not resolved. Trimming stripped 4 bases from V and 0 bases from J, with 4 bases between. CDR1 is ENHRY and CDR2 is SYGVKD in the germline V gene. The CDR3 consists of 13 residues. The CDR3 sequence is CAISGSSGNTIYF. CDR3 DNA: TGTGCCATCAGTGGGAGCTCTGGAAACACCATATATTTT.

This clonotype has only a few counts. V usage is TRBV19 and J usage is TRBJ1-2, with TRBD1 matching 7 bases. The trim removed 0 bases at V and 4 bases at J, leaving 8 bases unmatched. The CDR3 consists of 16 residues. CDR1 is LNHDA and CDR2 is SQIVND in the germline V gene (reference sequence). The CDR3 DNA reads as TGTGCCAGTAGTATAGAGGGACAGCTTCTCCTCTATGGCTACACCTTC. Protein sequence: CASSIEGQLLLYGYTF.

This clonotype was counted at least ten times. The chain has TRBV28 and TRBJ2-7; 11 nucleotides agree with TRBD1. V lost 5 bases to trimming and J lost 4 bases; unmatched junction nucleotides: 7. The CDR3 consists of 15 residues. The V gene's germline CDR1 is MDHEN and CDR2 SYDVKM. As DNA, the CDR3 is TGTGCCAGCAGTCCGGGGACAGGGGGTCTATACGAGCAGTACTTC. This translates into CASSPGTGGLYEQYF.

This clonotype has ten or more counts. The chain combines TRBV12-3 or TRBV12-4 with TRBJ1-1, with a tentative D call TRBD1 (5 bases). This CDR3 has 14 amino acids. The V end lost 3 bases, the J end lost 0 bases, and 8 bases lay between the germline ends. CDR3 bases: TGTGCCAGCAGTTTGAGGGGCATGAACACTGAAGCTTTCTTT. This translates into CASSLRGMNTEAFF.

The rearrangement links TRBV5-1 to TRBJ1-4; 8 nucleotides line up with TRBD1. The V segment lost 3 bases and the J segment 5 bases; nucleotides outside the gene matches: 9. This CDR3 comprises 16 residues. Germline V lookup: CDR1 SGHRS, CDR2 YFSETQ. The CDR3 here is CASSSSNRGENEKLFF. As DNA, the CDR3 is TGCGCCAGCAGCTCCTCTAACAGGGGGGAAAATGAAAAACTGTTTTTT.

Many counts were recorded for this clonotype. The genes are TRBV29-1 and TRBJ1-1; D unresolved. Germline V gives CDR1 SQVTM, CDR2 ANQGSEA. The CDR3 is made up of 11 amino acids. V lost 3 bases and J lost 4, with 6 bases in between. The CDR3 protein is CSVELGTEAFF. The CDR3 DNA sequence: TGCAGCGTTGAGTTGGGCACTGAAGCTTTCTTT.